This is a list of T cell receptor beta chains from one sample in a study of OX40 agonist ivuxolimab in advanced cancers. TCRdb keeps only in-frame clones here, not all; method: immunoSEQ multiplex PCR. The table shows roughly 59,000 clones, with about 91% occurring only once. The sample was CD4+ or CD8+ T cells sorted from blood, taken in a trial of the OX40 agonist ivuxolimab. The receptors stem from an adult with an advanced solid tumor such as melanoma, head and neck, liver or kidney cancer. The conserved cysteine and the conserved F or W are not part of the CDR3 here.

CDR3aa,j_gene,v_gene
ASSQEFSGLALDEQY,TRBJ2-7,TRBV4-1
SVEDRRVSYEQY,TRBJ2-7,TRBV29-1
ASSQDRVSQETQY,TRBJ2-5,TRBV6-5
ASSIALSYEQY,TRBJ2-7,TRBV19
ATSTGSGGAGETQY,TRBJ2-5,TRBV15
ASSLLGQFTGELF,TRBJ2-2,TRBV27
ASSLARDTQY,TRBJ2-3,TRBV5-1
SVEEPAGVGNQPQH,TRBJ1-5,TRBV29-1
ASSYGTANEAF,TRBJ1-1,TRBV6-5
ASSSGRQGQY,TRBJ2-7,TRBV5-6
ASSLSSGRLTYEQY,TRBJ2-7,TRBV28
ASSYRGLSNYGYT,TRBJ1-2,TRBV28
ASSLDGWAYEQY,TRBJ2-7,TRBV5-1
ASSRIPGRGGVAGNTIY,TRBJ1-3,TRBV7-9
ASSTGTGGTEAF,TRBJ1-1,TRBV19
ASSLGTGLGNTIY,TRBJ1-3,TRBV4-1
ASSFRGTTYEQY,TRBJ2-7,TRBV27
ASSPNRRFAEAF,TRBJ1-1,TRBV9
ASSPDVENQPQH,TRBJ1-5,TRBV5-8
ASSELRADTQGYGELF,TRBJ2-2,TRBV6-1
ASSHGTIAEQF,TRBJ2-1,TRBV7-9
ASSDSGLAGGLPSGELF,TRBJ2-2,TRBV6-4
ASSGSSYEQY,TRBJ2-7,TRBV9
ASIERRLTNTEAF,TRBJ1-1,TRBV6-5
ASGPIGRDGYT,TRBJ1-2,TRBV12-5
ASSLRDSDYEQY,TRBJ2-7,TRBV5-4
ASSLALRGTSEQY,TRBJ2-7,TRBV7-8
AISGGLLTDTQY,TRBJ2-3,TRBV10-3
ASSLGGRGEQY,TRBJ2-7,TRBV9
ASRLAGGLADTQY,TRBJ2-3,TRBV27
ASSEFGVGAL,TRBJ1-1,TRBV6-1
ASSGLKDIQY,TRBJ2-4,TRBV11-2
ASSSTSGRSFSYNEQF,TRBJ2-1,TRBV11-2
ASRLMGSPLH,TRBJ1-6,TRBV5-6
ATLTPGHLTYEQY,TRBJ2-7,TRBV6-4
ASRMGLAYEQY,TRBJ2-7,TRBV10-2
ASREGLAGGNEQF,TRBJ2-1,TRBV7-6
ASSAQDEQF,TRBJ2-1,TRBV9
ASSLGQGQTEAF,TRBJ1-1,TRBV11-2
ASSPGSGRSYEQY,TRBJ2-7,TRBV7-2
ASSPSKWTSGGSYNEQF,TRBJ2-1,TRBV4-1
ARSPKGRETQY,TRBJ2-5,TRBV5-3
ASSEGQGGLNTEAF,TRBJ1-1,TRBV6-1
ASSFPWSLNNEQF,TRBJ2-1,TRBV7-2
ASSRGPGQGAGYGYT,TRBJ1-2,TRBV4-1
ASSSSAYGYT,TRBJ1-2,TRBV11-2
ASSLTGGSEAF,TRBJ1-1,TRBV7-9